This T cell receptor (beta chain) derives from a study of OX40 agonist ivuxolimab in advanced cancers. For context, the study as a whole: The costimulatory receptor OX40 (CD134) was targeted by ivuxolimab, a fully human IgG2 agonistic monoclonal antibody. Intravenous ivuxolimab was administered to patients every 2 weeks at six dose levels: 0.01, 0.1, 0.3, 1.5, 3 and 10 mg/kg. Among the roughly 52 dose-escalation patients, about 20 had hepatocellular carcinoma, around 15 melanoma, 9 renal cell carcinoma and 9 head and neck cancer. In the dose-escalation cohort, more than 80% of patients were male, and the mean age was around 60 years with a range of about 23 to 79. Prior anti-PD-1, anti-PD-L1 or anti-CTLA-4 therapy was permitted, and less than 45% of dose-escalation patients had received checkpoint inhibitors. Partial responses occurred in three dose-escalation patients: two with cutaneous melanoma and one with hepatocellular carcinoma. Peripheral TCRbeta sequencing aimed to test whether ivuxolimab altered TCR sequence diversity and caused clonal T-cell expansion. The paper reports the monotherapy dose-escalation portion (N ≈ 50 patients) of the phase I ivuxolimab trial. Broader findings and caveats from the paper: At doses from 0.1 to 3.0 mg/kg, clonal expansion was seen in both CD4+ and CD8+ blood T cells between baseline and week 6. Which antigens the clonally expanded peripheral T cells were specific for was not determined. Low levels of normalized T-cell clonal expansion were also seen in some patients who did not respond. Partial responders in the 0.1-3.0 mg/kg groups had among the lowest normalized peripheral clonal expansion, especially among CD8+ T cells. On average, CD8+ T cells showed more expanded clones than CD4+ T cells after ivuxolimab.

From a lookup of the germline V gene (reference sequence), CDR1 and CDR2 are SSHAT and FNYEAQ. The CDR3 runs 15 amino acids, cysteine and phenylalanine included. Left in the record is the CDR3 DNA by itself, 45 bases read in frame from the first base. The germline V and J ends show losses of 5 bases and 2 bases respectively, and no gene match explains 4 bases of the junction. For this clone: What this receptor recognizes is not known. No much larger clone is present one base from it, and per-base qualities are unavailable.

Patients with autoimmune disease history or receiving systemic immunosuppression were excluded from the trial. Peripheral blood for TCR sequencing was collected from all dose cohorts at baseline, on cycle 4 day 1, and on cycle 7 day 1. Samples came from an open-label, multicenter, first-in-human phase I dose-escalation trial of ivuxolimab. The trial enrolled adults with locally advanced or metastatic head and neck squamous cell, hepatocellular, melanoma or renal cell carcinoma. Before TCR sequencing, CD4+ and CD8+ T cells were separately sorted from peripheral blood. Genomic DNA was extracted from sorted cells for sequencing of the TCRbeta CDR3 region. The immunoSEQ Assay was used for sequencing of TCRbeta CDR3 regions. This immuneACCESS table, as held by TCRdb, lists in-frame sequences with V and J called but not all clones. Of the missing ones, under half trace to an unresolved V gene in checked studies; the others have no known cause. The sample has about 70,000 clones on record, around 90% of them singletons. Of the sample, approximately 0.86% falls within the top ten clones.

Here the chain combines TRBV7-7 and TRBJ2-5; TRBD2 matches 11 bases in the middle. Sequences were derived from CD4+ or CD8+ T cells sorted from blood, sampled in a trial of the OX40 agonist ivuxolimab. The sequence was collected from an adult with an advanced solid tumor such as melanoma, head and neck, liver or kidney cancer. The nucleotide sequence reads TGTGCCAGCAGCCTACTAGCGGGGGTACAAGAGACCCAGTACTTC. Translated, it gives CASSLLAGVQETQYF.